A selection of T cell receptor beta chains follows, all from one sample in a study of blood T cell repertoires in COVID-19. TCRdb's copy holds only in-frame clones and misses some; the assay was immunoSEQ multiplex PCR. The sample records some 350,000 clones, about 90% being singletons. The sequenced sample was peripheral blood. The receptors stem from a woman under 30 who had recovered from COVID-19. The CDR3 runs from the conserved cysteine through the conserved F or W. Each record gives: clone size, V gene, J gene, D gene, CDR3 protein, CDR3 DNA. A D gene is named only where the DNA matches it firmly. Clone size is stated in some rows and not others, as once, few, many or a class when expanded.

NA,TRBV4-3,TRBJ1-2,TRBD1,CASSHTDRGYGYTF,TGCGCCAGCAGCCACACGGACAGGGGCTATGGCTACACCTTC
NA,TRBV6-5,TRBJ2-3,NA,CASLDSGYTDTQYF,TGTGCCAGCCTAGATAGCGGTTACACAGATACGCAGTATTTT
NA,TRBV25-1,TRBJ1-1,TRBD1,CASSATGVNTEAFF,TGTGCCAGCAGTGCGACAGGGGTGAACACTGAAGCTTTCTTT
NA,TRBV5-1,TRBJ2-3,NA,CASSSGVTYTDTQYF,TGCGCCAGCAGCTCCGGGGTGACCTACACAGATACGCAGTATTTT
NA,TRBV10-3,TRBJ2-3,TRBD2,CATRTSGSSATDTQYF,TGTGCCACACGGACTAGCGGGAGTTCCGCCACAGATACGCAGTATTTT
NA,TRBV28,TRBJ1-2,TRBD1,CASSGTGLGYTF,TGTGCCAGCAGCGGGACAGGTCTTGGCTACACCTTC
NA,TRBV19,TRBJ1-5,NA,CASSIGGVINNQPQHF,TGTGCCAGTAGTATAGGAGGAGTTATCAACAATCAGCCCCAGCATTTT
NA,TRBV5-1,TRBJ1-1,TRBD1,CASSSGQGGTDTEAFF,TGCGCCAGCAGCTCGGGACAGGGAGGGACCGACACTGAAGCTTTCTTT
NA,TRBV10-2,TRBJ2-3,TRBD2,CASGTSERDTQYF,TGCGCCAGCGGGACTAGCGAGAGAGATACGCAGTATTTT
few,TRBV9,TRBJ2-1,NA,CASSDATSSYNEQFF,TGTGCCAGCAGCGACGCTACCTCCTCCTACAATGAGCAGTTCTTC
NA,TRBV6-1,TRBJ1-2,NA,CASSDIWTENYGYTF,TGTGCCAGCAGTGATATTTGGACAGAGAACTATGGCTACACCTTC
NA,TRBV25-1,TRBJ1-1,TRBD1,CASSDSTGGTEAFF,TGTGCCAGCAGTGACTCGACAGGGGGCACTGAAGCTTTCTTT
NA,TRBV6-2/TRBV6-3,TRBJ1-6,TRBD1,CASSYPGQGASPLHF,TGTGCCAGCAGTTACCCCGGCCAGGGGGCTTCACCCCTCCACTTT
NA,TRBV19,TRBJ2-5,TRBD2,CASSIWAGGRETQYF,TGTGCCAGTAGTATATGGGCGGGGGGGCGAGAGACCCAGTACTTC
NA,TRBV7-9,TRBJ1-6,TRBD1,CASSRVTGGSYNSPLHF,TGTGCCAGCAGCCGCGTGACAGGGGGGTCCTATAATTCACCCCTCCACTTT
NA,TRBV7-2,TRBJ1-3,NA,CASSLGQAFSGNTIYF,TGTGCCAGCAGCTTAGGCCAGGCCTTCTCTGGAAACACCATATATTTT
NA,TRBV27,TRBJ1-2,TRBD1,CASSFTRGQGYTF,TGTGCCAGCAGTTTTACCAGGGGGCAGGGCTACACCTTC
NA,TRBV10-3,TRBJ1-5,NA,CAITRELGQPQHF,TGTGCCATCACGAGGGAGTTGGGTCAGCCCCAGCATTTT
NA,TRBV10-3,TRBJ1-2,TRBD1,CAVSAGGYGYTF,TGTGCCGTCTCGGCAGGGGGGTATGGCTACACCTTC
NA,TRBV28,TRBJ2-1,TRBD2,CASSLFWESREGYNEQFF,TGTGCCAGCAGTTTATTCTGGGAGAGCCGGGAGGGATACAATGAGCAGTTCTTC
NA,TRBV21-1,TRBJ1-4,NA,CASSKKAGQGMNEKLFF,TGTGCCAGCAGCAAAAAGGCGGGACAGGGGATGAATGAAAAACTGTTTTTT
NA,TRBV5-6,TRBJ2-4,TRBD1,CASSRDRVEDIQYF,TGTGCCAGCAGCCGGGACAGGGTGGAGGACATTCAGTACTTC
once,TRBV19,TRBJ2-2,TRBD2,CATGGAVTGELFF,TGTGCCACCGGGGGGGCGGTAACCGGGGAGCTGTTTTTT
NA,TRBV5-4,TRBJ2-3,NA,CASSLAVGVVTDTQYF,TGTGCCAGCAGCTTGGCCGTGGGAGTCGTCACAGATACGCAGTATTTT
NA,TRBV11-2,TRBJ2-1,TRBD2,CASSSGTSVMNYNEQFF,TGTGCCAGCAGCTCCGGGACTAGCGTCATGAACTACAATGAGCAGTTCTTC
NA,TRBV7-2,TRBJ2-1,NA,CASSQYWRGDDEQFF,TGTGCCAGCAGTCAATACTGGAGAGGTGACGATGAGCAGTTCTTC
NA,TRBV7-9,TRBJ2-3,TRBD2,CASSLLAGTTDTQYF,TGTGCCAGCAGCCTACTAGCGGGGACCACAGATACGCAGTATTTT
NA,TRBV4-3,TRBJ1-1,NA,CASSRHRFEEYTEAFF,TGCGCCAGCAGCCGCCACAGGTTCGAGGAATACACTGAAGCTTTCTTT
NA,TRBV12-3/TRBV12-4,TRBJ1-6,NA,CASSLGDLALHF,TGTGCCAGCAGTTTGGGGGACTTAGCCCTCCACTTT
NA,TRBV19,TRBJ2-4,NA,CASSIDRRAVGNIQYF,TGTGCCAGTAGTATAGATAGGAGGGCAGTAGGAAACATTCAGTACTTC
NA,TRBV5-4,TRBJ1-1,NA,CASSARGGNTEAFF,TGTGCCAGCAGTGCCAGGGGCGGGAACACTGAAGCTTTCTTT
NA,TRBV2,TRBJ2-2,TRBD2,CASSLNPGGTGELFF,TGTGCCAGCAGCCTAAATCCGGGGGGCACCGGGGAGCTGTTTTTT
NA,TRBV2,TRBJ2-3,NA,CASSSGGRERRPADTQYF,TGTGCCAGCAGTTCCGGGGGACGGGAGCGACGTCCAGCAGATACGCAGTATTTT
NA,TRBV6-5,TRBJ2-5,TRBD2,CASSYSEGLVETQYF,TGTGCCAGCAGTTACTCTGAGGGACTAGTGGAGACCCAGTACTTC
NA,TRBV5-1,TRBJ1-1,NA,CASSRQMQRGTEAFF,TGCGCCAGCAGCCGGCAGATGCAAAGAGGCACTGAAGCTTTCTTT
once,TRBV7-8,TRBJ1-2,NA,CASSRQKDYGYTF,TGTGCCAGCAGCCGACAGAAAGACTATGGCTACACCTTC
NA,TRBV7-2,TRBJ1-3,NA,CASSPHISGNTIYF,TGTGCCAGCAGCCCCCACATCTCTGGAAACACCATATATTTT
NA,TRBV5-5,TRBJ1-2,NA,CASSLERATGYGYTF,TGTGCCAGCAGCTTGGAGAGGGCGACTGGATATGGCTACACCTTC
once,TRBV27,TRBJ1-4,TRBD1,CASYPIPGQGFFEKLFF,TGTGCCAGCTACCCAATTCCGGGACAGGGTTTTTTCGAAAAACTGTTTTTT
NA,TRBV6-1,TRBJ1-5,TRBD1,CASSDRDSSNQPQHF,TGTGCCAGCAGTGACCGGGACAGTAGCAATCAGCCCCAGCATTTT
NA,TRBV19,TRBJ1-5,NA,CASRREGPQHF,TGTGCCAGTAGAAGAGAGGGACCCCAGCATTTT
many,TRBV5-4,TRBJ2-1,TRBD2,CASSSRSSGRGDEQFF,TGTGCCAGCAGCTCCCGTTCTAGCGGGAGAGGCGATGAGCAGTTCTTC
NA,TRBV4-1,TRBJ2-1,TRBD2,CASSQVATSGGNEQFF,TGCGCCAGCAGCCAAGTGGCGACTAGCGGGGGGAATGAGCAGTTCTTC
NA,TRBV27,TRBJ2-2,NA,CASSLFSFRELFF,TGTGCCAGCAGTTTATTTAGTTTCAGGGAGCTGTTTTTT
NA,TRBV15,TRBJ2-3,NA,CATSRGESPDTQYF,TGTGCCACCAGCAGAGGGGAGTCTCCAGATACGCAGTATTTT
NA,TRBV29-1,TRBJ1-2,TRBD1,CSARTGDYGYTF,TGCAGCGCACGGACAGGGGACTATGGCTACACCTTC
NA,TRBV20-1,TRBJ1-1,NA,CSATPNTEAFF,TGCAGTGCTACTCCGAACACTGAAGCTTTCTTT
once,TRBV18,TRBJ2-3,NA,CASSPQGSTDTQYF,TGTGCCAGCTCACCCCAGGGATCGACAGATACGCAGTATTTT
NA,TRBV7-2,TRBJ2-2,TRBD2,CASSSLAGGNTGELFF,TGTGCCAGCAGCTCTTTAGCGGGAGGGAACACCGGGGAGCTGTTTTTT
NA,TRBV7-2,TRBJ2-5,TRBD2,CASSLGVAGGFRETQYF,TGTGCCAGCAGCTTAGGCGTAGCGGGAGGGTTTAGGGAGACCCAGTACTTC
once,TRBV5-6,TRBJ1-2,TRBD1,CASSFGQVTYGYTF,TGTGCCAGCAGCTTCGGACAGGTTACCTATGGCTACACCTTC
once,TRBV5-1,TRBJ2-2,NA,CASSLVALVPGELFF,TGCGCCAGCAGCTTGGTTGCCCTAGTACCCGGGGAGCTGTTTTTT
NA,TRBV4-3,TRBJ2-2,NA,CASSQDRFGRDNTGELFF,TGCGCCAGCAGCCAAGATCGGTTCGGGAGAGACAACACCGGGGAGCTGTTTTTT